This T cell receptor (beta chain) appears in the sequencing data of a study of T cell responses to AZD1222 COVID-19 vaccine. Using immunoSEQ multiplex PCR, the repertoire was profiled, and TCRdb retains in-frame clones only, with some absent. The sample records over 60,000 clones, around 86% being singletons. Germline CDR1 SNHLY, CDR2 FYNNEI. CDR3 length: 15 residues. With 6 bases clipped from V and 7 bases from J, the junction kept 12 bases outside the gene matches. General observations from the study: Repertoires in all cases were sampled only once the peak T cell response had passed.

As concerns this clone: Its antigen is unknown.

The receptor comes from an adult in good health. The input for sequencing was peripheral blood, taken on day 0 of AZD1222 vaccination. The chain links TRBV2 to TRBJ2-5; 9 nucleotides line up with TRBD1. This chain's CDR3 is CASSVSTGGMGTQYF. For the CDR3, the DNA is TGTGCCAGCAGCGTATCGACAGGGGGAATGGGGACCCAGTACTTC.